This T cell receptor (beta chain) comes out of a study of cytomegalovirus exposure and HLA in healthy donors (TCRdb year 2017). Regarding the research as a whole: According to an earlier analysis of a few hundred of the donors, some 170 million T cells yielded some 120 million unique TCR beta sequences and about 300 Gb of sequence data. Along with the roughly 610-subject first cohort, a separate validation cohort of over a hundred different subjects was used. The T cell repertoires of about 700 subjects were profiled by immunosequencing and related to cytomegalovirus serostatus. Rather than using new phenotypic data, the later analysis identified candidate immune exposures from TCR beta sequences and from how often those sequences occurred across donors. An earlier analysis of 500 to 750 of the donors applied high-throughput TCR beta sequencing to assess whether each TCR beta V gene segment acted as functional or pseudogenic. About 320 gigabases of sequencing data and tens of millions of unique TCR sequences were included in an early release covering 550 to 650 HLA-typed donors. Across roughly 420 genotyped donors of the cohort, an average of about 240,000 unique TCR beta nucleotide sequences per donor were sequenced, and around 20% of those sequences were non-productive. Donor age, sex, ethnicity and CMV serostatus were compiled together with the repertoire data. Of the 300 to 400 genotyped donors, about 80% fell in the genetic ancestry cluster associated with self-reported Caucasian donors. Both class I and class II loci were covered by HLA typing, at four-digit resolution. A later genetic analysis used genome-wide SNP genotypes for 398 of the 666 donors, treating that subset as a discovery cohort. In a later analysis, previously published TCR beta repertoires from 500 to 750 donors were re-analyzed and high-resolution HLA genotyping was added so that TCR occurrence patterns could be studied. Typing coverage varied by locus: roughly 629-630 donors for A, B, C, DRB1 and DQB1; approximately 560 for DQA1; approximately 610 for DPA1; about 450 for DPB1. The study was designed to test whether signatures of past pathogen exposure could be identified by cataloging public T cell receptors. Every discovery cohort repertoire had been produced on one sequencing platform. Five DR-DQ haplotypes were treated as single units for association and clustering because of strong linkage in the cohort. The study combined high-throughput TCR immunosequencing, statistical association of individual TCRs with disease status, and machine learning to predict cytomegalovirus infection status.

Based on the germline V gene, the CDR1 and CDR2 sequences are SGHRS and YFSETQ. Between the V and J ends, shortened by 4 bases and 0 bases respectively, the junction contains 11 bases. Counted from cysteine to phenylalanine, this CDR3 has 16 amino acids. Of all the DNA, just the CDR3 is kept, 48 bases in frame from base 1. The cohort consisted of 650 to 700 healthy bone marrow donors. All cohort members were sampled while nominally healthy, although unrecorded immune exposures were likely present. The donor was CMV seropositive and belonged to the group of 270 or so seropositive cohort members. Each donor provided a peripheral blood sample, and peripheral blood mononuclear cells were used for TCR beta sequencing. The Qiagen DNeasy Blood Extraction Kit was used to extract genomic DNA from the blood cell samples. Concerning this clone itself: The clone's antigen remains unknown.

Overall study results and their limits: In vitro tests confirmed that three of the cytomegalovirus-associated TCR beta chains recognize cytomegalovirus antigens. Some IMGT-functional V segments, including TRBV6-2 and TRBV6-3, could not be told apart with the 87-base-pair reads, so those segments were excluded. The study gave a list of more than 150 TCR beta chains associated with cytomegalovirus. According to a later analysis, parvovirus B19, influenza, CMV and Epstein-Barr virus appeared linked to several top co-occurrence clusters. According to the authors, the approach could potentially be generalized to other disease states and immunological phenotypes. In a later analysis, HLA-associated TCR beta chains were found to be more clonally expanded and to have lower generation probabilities than equally common non-associated chains. A later analysis found that TCR association rates varied across HLA loci, with DRB1 alleles showing the most associated TCRs and HLA-C alleles the fewest. Assigning TCR associations to individual alleles was difficult when HLA alleles, especially DR and DQ, strongly co-occurred. A further reported finding was that TCR beta sequences accurately predicted the HLA-A and HLA-B alleles for most subjects in the first cohort. A later analysis associated 16,951 TCR beta sequences with specific HLA alleles at a false discovery rate of 0.05. Most TCR sequences were observed very rarely across donors, whereas some public TCRs were present in many individuals. The sequencing pipeline was judged likely to have produced a cluster of highly shared sequence variants as a technical artifact. Because counts were too low, some 16 rarely observed V segments, including chromosome 9 orphons, were excluded from the earlier analysis of several hundred of the donors. Linkage disequilibrium might explain the correlated functional status among segregating V segments, but an unknown experimental factor could not be ruled out. CMV serostatus was the only immune exposure information available for the cohort. An earlier analysis of approximately 600 of the donors showed that most TCR beta V segments appeared in productive rearrangements either about 87% or about 30% of the time, which broadly matched IMGT annotations. Because some donors lacked HLA typing at each locus, the association tests relied only on the typed subset. In a later analysis, most CMV-associated TCR beta chains were found to appear HLA-restricted, with HLA associations seemingly driven largely by CMV exposure. Compared with the approximately 720-donor mean, donors in an Asian-associated ancestry cluster had fewer N-insertions in productive TCRs, according to a later genetic analysis. Cytomegalovirus status was reported to be diagnosed by the classifier with high specificity and sensitivity in both the original and validation cohorts. This cohort had only TCR beta chains sequenced, and the lack of alpha or paired-chain data limited which features could be detected. V-gene and J-gene trimming of TCR beta chains was associated with a missense DCLRE1C variant in a later genetic analysis, and the association was replicated in an independent cohort. Sequencing depth was assumed to be roughly uniform across donors in the presence/absence analyses, though that assumption may not hold.

The receptor library was made with the immunoSEQ multiplex PCR assay. For the multiplex PCR, a mixture combining 60 forward primers for TCR Vbeta segments and 13 reverse primers for TCR Jbeta segments was used. The CDR3 region of rearranged TCR beta genes was amplified from genomic DNA by a multiplex PCR assay. Amplified TCR beta libraries were sequenced as 87-base-pair reads on the Illumina HiSeq System. In the original analysis: A later analysis counted some 80 million unique TCR beta chains across the roughly 700 repertoires, and 9 million to 14 million of these chains were shared by at least two donors. Raw reads were error-corrected and collapsed into unique sequences by a nearest-neighbor algorithm in which closely related sequences were merged to remove PCR and sequencing errors. To assign V, D and J gene segments, CDR3 sequences were aligned to IMGT reference sequences. For a sequence to be retained, at least a six-nucleotide match to both a V gene segment and a J gene segment was required. Rearrangements were classified as productive when the CDR3 lacked stop codons and remained in frame with V and J, and all other rearrangements were classified as non-productive. Following IMGT convention, CDR3 was defined as the stretch from the second conserved V-encoded cysteine up to the conserved J-encoded phenylalanine. Sequences without an unambiguous match to a single V gene segment were excluded from the earlier analysis of several hundred of the donors. In an earlier analysis of around 600 of the donors, V segments were called functional above 56.7% productive rearrangements and were called segregating when the between-donor standard deviation exceeded 5%. A statistical classification framework was developed to diagnose cytomegalovirus status using the catalog of TCR beta chain sequences. In a later analysis, V and J genes were assigned by comparing TCR nucleotide sequences against IMGT/GENE-DB human TR gene sequences. A later analysis assigned CDR3 sequences and most-parsimonious VDJ recombination scenarios with the TCRdist pipeline. In a later analysis, each TCR beta chain was defined by its CDR3 amino acid sequence together with its V-gene family, and reads lacking a unique V-gene family were excluded. In a later analysis, approximately 640 highly shared, low-generation-probability nucleotide sequences were removed to address suspected cross-contamination and a sequencing artifact. For each public chain, a later analysis derived a clonal expansion index from normalized ranks of inferred template counts within each repertoire. In a later analysis, generation probabilities were computed using a VDJ recombination model fitted to out-of-frame rearrangements, and the results were checked against IGoR. A later analysis scored TCR-TCR, TCR-HLA and TCR-CMV co-occurrence with hypergeometric tests, applying a repertoire-size bias correction to TCR pairs. False discovery rates were estimated in a later analysis by permuting HLA or CMV assignments 20 times. A later analysis grouped co-occurring TCRs with DBSCAN, adding TCRdist sequence similarity when clustering within HLA-allele-positive subsets. Co-occurrence clustering excluded repertoires with fewer than 30,000 or more than 120,000 public chains, plus five with anomalous nucleotide sharing. TCRdb obtained this table from immuneACCESS and retained in-frame rearrangements with V and J assigned. These tables miss some clones; where compared with another copy, unresolved V genes account for less than half of the shortfall, and the remainder is unexplained. V and J calls and clone size follow that table, whereas D and trimming were derived from the DNA. This sample's records show around 100,000 clones. The top ten clonotypes cover 5.5% to 8% of the sample.

Sequenced: PBMCs. This clonotype was sampled from a man aged 35 to 55 in good health and CMV-seropositive. The receptor chain draws on TRBV5-1 and TRBJ2-6; a confident D gene designation cannot be given. The nucleotide sequence reads TGCGCCAGCAGCCTTGGCCCCACCTCTGGGGCCAACGTCCTGACTTTC. The encoded protein is CASSLGPTSGANVLTF.